A selection of T cell receptor beta chains follows, all from one sample in a study of a mutant IDH1 vaccine in newly diagnosed glioma. The data were produced by immunoSEQ multiplex PCR, yet TCRdb's version contains in-frame clones alone and is incomplete. The repertoire holds some 64,000 clones, with roughly 80% as singletons. No antigens are known for them. The input for sequencing was PBMCs, taken from a glioma patient whose treatment included an IDH1 peptide vaccine. The receptors come from a man between 45 and 60 years old with glioma. CDR3s include the opening cysteine and the closing phenylalanine or tryptophan. A D gene is named only where the DNA matches it firmly. Only some rows state a clone size, as once, few, many or a class for expanded clones.

D: TRBD2; J: TRBJ2-7; V: TRBV4-3; size: -; DNA: TGCGCCAGCAGCCAAGACCTCCCGGCGGGAGCCTACGAGCAGTACTTC; CDR3: CASSQDLPAGAYEQYF
D: TRBD1; J: TRBJ2-3; V: TRBV29-1; size: -; DNA: TGCAGCGCTCGGACAGGGGCCACAGATACGCAGTATTTT; CDR3: CSARTGATDTQYF
D: -; J: TRBJ2-5; V: TRBV5-6; size: -; DNA: TGTGCCAGCAGCTTGGGACCCCAACGGGAGACCCAGTACTTC; CDR3: CASSLGPQRETQYF
D: TRBD1; J: TRBJ1-1; V: TRBV4-1; size: -; DNA: TGCGCCAGCAGCCAAGAGAACCGGGACAGCACTGAAGCTTTCTTT; CDR3: CASSQENRDSTEAFF
D: -; J: TRBJ1-5; V: TRBV7-8; size: -; DNA: TGTGCCAGCAGCTTAGCGCAACAGCAGCCCCAGCATTTT; CDR3: CASSLAQQQPQHF
D: -; J: TRBJ2-7; V: TRBV18; size: -; DNA: TGTGCCAGCTCACCCCCCCAGGTTCGGTACGAGCAGTACTTC; CDR3: CASSPPQVRYEQYF
D: TRBD2; J: TRBJ2-1; V: TRBV7-8; size: -; DNA: TGTGCCAGCAGCTCACCACTCACTAGCGCCGGAGGGTCTTACAATGAGCAGTTCTTC; CDR3: CASSSPLTSAGGSYNEQFF
D: -; J: TRBJ2-6; V: TRBV9; size: -; DNA: TGTGCCAGCAGCGTTGGGACTGGGGCCAACGTCCTGACTTTC; CDR3: CASSVGTGANVLTF
D: -; J: TRBJ1-5; V: TRBV7-2; size: -; DNA: TGTGCCAGCAGCTTAGCCGATCAGCCCCAGCATTTT; CDR3: CASSLADQPQHF
D: -; J: TRBJ2-2; V: TRBV2; size: -; DNA: TGTGCCAGCAGTGAAGCCAAGAACACCGGGGAGCTGTTTTTT; CDR3: CASSEAKNTGELFF
D: -; J: TRBJ2-1; V: TRBV5-1; size: -; DNA: TGCGCCAGCAGCTTGGAGGGGGGCGCGTACAATGAGCAGTTCTTC; CDR3: CASSLEGGAYNEQFF
D: -; J: TRBJ2-6; V: TRBV5-5; size: once; DNA: TGTGCCAGCAGCTTCACAGGGACTTTATCTGGGGCCAACGTCCTGACTTTC; CDR3: CASSFTGTLSGANVLTF
D: TRBD2; J: TRBJ2-3; V: TRBV5-4; size: -; DNA: TGTGCCAGCACCTTAGCGGGAGTAACAGATACGCAGTATTTT; CDR3: CASTLAGVTDTQYF
D: -; J: TRBJ2-5; V: TRBV5-1; size: -; DNA: TGCGCCAGCAGACAAAGTCTCCCTAGCTGGGAGACCCAGTACTTC; CDR3: CASRQSLPSWETQYF
D: -; J: TRBJ1-1; V: TRBV19; size: -; DNA: TGTGCCAGTAGTAGTCACGGGGGGGAGACTGAAGCTTTCTTT; CDR3: CASSSHGGETEAFF
D: -; J: TRBJ2-7; V: TRBV2; size: -; DNA: TGTGCCAGCAGTGAAGCGCTTCCGAGGACTTCGTTAGACGGAGACTACGAGCAGTACTTC; CDR3: CASSEALPRTSLDGDYEQYF
D: -; J: TRBJ1-5; V: TRBV9; size: -; DNA: TGTGCCAGCAGCCTAGAGGGTAGGAATCAGCCCCAGCATTTT; CDR3: CASSLEGRNQPQHF